The 3 T cell receptor beta chains reported below all come from one sample, sequenced in a study of blood T cell repertoires in COVID-19. The table came from immunoSEQ multiplex PCR; TCRdb's copy has only in-frame clones and leaves some out. In the table there are approximately 170,000 clones, 84% of which are singletons. Sequencing was carried out using peripheral blood. The receptors stem from a woman older than 75 with COVID-19, enrolled during active disease.

Here the CDR3 DNA reads TGTGCCAGTTCTGGACTAGCGGACCAAGAGACCCAGTACTTC. This codes for CASSGLADQETQYF. This rearrangement joins TRBV19 to TRBJ2-5; TRBD2 agrees at 10 bases. The CDR3 totals 14 residues. CDR1 LNHDA and CDR2 SQIVND come from the germline V gene (reference sequence). V was pared by 8 bases and J by 0 bases, with 3 bases of the junction left unmatched.

The genes are TRBV27 and TRBJ2-7; TRBD2 might be the D (6 bases). Germline assignment: CDR1 MNHEY and CDR2 SMNVEV (reference sequence). This CDR3 is built from 15 residues. Trimming took off 8 bases at V and 3 bases at J, with 20 bases between the two ends. CDR3 region: CASSRRALVRYEQYF. CDR3 DNA: TGTGCCAGCTCGAGGAGGGCCCTGGTCCGCTACGAGCAGTACTTC.

V gene TRBV9 combines with J gene TRBJ2-7; 8 bases line up with TRBD1. Trimming cost V 4 bases and J 4 bases; bases outside gene matches: 7. The CDR3 length is 14 residues. Germline V lookup: CDR1 SGDLS, CDR2 YYNGEE. The DNA of the CDR3 is TGTGCCAGCAGCCCCGGGCAGGGGGCTTACGAGCAGTACTTC. It translates to CASSPGQGAYEQYF.